This entry describes one T cell receptor beta chain. Authors' analysis steps: It was from reference gene primer amplification that nucleated cell counts were estimated. TCRdb's table, derived via immunoSEQ multiplex PCR, lists solely in-frame clones and lacks some. That table is the source of V, J and clone size, and D and trimming were worked out from the DNA. The sample shows 650,000 to 800,000 clones, around 90% of them seen only once. The data were obtained in a study of blood T cell repertoires in COVID-19. Across the study: Acute-phase and convalescent COVID-19 samples originated in the United States, Italy and Spain. T cells, B-cell-depleted T cells, or PBMCs provided the cDNA or gDNA that served as material.

The source material was peripheral blood. The sequence derives from a woman aged 18-35 years with acute or convalescent COVID-19.

The CDR3 spells CASRRDSLYGYTF. The CDR3 DNA reads as TGTGCCAGCAGACGGGACAGCCTCTATGGCTACACCTTC. The rearrangement uses TRBV25-1 and TRBJ1-2, with 7 bases that match TRBD1. CDR3 length: 13 residues. Trimming at V came to 6 bases and at J to 4 bases, leaving 5 bases not matched to a gene. Germline V gene data show CDR1 as MGHDK and CDR2 as SYGVNS.